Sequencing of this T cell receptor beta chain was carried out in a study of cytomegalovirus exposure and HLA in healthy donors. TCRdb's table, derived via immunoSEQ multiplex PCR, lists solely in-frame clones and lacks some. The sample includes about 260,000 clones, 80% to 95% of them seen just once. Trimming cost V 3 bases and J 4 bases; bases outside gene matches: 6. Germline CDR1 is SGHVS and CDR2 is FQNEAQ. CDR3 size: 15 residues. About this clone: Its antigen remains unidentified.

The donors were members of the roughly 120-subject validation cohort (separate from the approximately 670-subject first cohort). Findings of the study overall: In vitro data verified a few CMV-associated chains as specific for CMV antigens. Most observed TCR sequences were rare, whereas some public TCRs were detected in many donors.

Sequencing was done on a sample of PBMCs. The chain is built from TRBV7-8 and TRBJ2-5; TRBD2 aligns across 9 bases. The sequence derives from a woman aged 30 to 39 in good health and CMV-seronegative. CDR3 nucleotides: TGTGCCAGCAGCTTTGCGGGAGGGCCGGGAGAGACCCAGTACTTC. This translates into CASSFAGGPGETQYF.